The 21 T cell receptor beta chains in this list originate from one sample, sequenced in a study of T cell responses to AZD1222 COVID-19 vaccine. TCRdb keeps only in-frame clones here, not all; method: immunoSEQ multiplex PCR. Of about 83,000 clones in the sample, 86% were seen once. The sequencing used peripheral blood, collected on day 0 of AZD1222 vaccination. The source of these receptors is an adult in good health.

This chain links TRBV30 with TRBJ2-5; D uncertain. The germline CDR1 and CDR2 sequences are GTSNPN and SVGIG (reference sequence). The CDR3 has 14 amino acids. V lost 6 bases, J lost 2 bases, and 16 bases lay in between. The CDR3 coding sequence is TGTGCCTGCCCACGCGGCCTAGTTCAAGAGACCCAGTACTTC. Translating it yields CACPRGLVQETQYF.

The V call is TRBV6-4, the J call TRBJ2-3; no firm D call. This CDR3 spans 12 amino acids. The ends were cut back, 0 bases at V and 6 bases at J, with 4 bases in the middle. Germline assignment: CDR1 MRHNA and CDR2 SNTAGT. In nucleotides, the CDR3 is TGTGCCAGCAGTGACTCAAGGGATACGCAGTATTTT. It codes for CASSDSRDTQYF.

This clone was recorded only once. The V and J genes are TRBV4-3 and TRBJ1-4; maybe TRBD1 (6 bases). Germline loops: CDR1 LGHNA, CDR2 YSLEER. The germline V and J ends were trimmed by 1 base and 7 bases, with 10 bases remaining between them. This CDR3 is 14 amino acids long. CDR3 nucleotides: TGCGCCAGCAGCCAAGGGAGGGGGGGTGAAAAACTGTTTTTT. Translated, it gives CASSQGRGGEKLFF.

The chain employs TRBV6-6 and TRBJ2-3; TRBD2 is a possible D gene (5 bases). CDR1 is MNHNY, CDR2 SVGAGI, per germline (reference sequence). V lost 4 bases to trimming and J lost 1 base, with 9 bases between them. The CDR3 has 14 amino acids. The CDR3 is CASSLAIRTDTQYF. As DNA, the CDR3 is TGTGCCAGCAGTTTAGCGATACGCACAGATACGCAGTATTTT.

This clone came up a few times. The V gene is TRBV28, the J gene TRBJ2-5, with a possible D match to TRBD2 (5 bases). The germline CDR1 and CDR2 sequences are MDHEN and SYDVKM. The CDR3 extends over 14 amino acids. Between the trimmed V and J ends, which lost 5 bases and 1 base, there was a span of 11 bases. The CDR3 DNA reads TGTGCCAGCAGTCGCCCGGGAACCCAAGAGACCCAGTACTTC. Encoded protein: CASSRPGTQETQYF.

This rearrangement joins TRBV7-2 to TRBJ2-5; D is undetermined. Germline CDR1 SGHTA, CDR2 FQGNSA. The CDR3 has 14 amino acids. Trimming shortened V by 3 bases and J by 0 bases, and 8 bases separated the two germline ends. The CDR3 sequence: CASSLGRNQETQYF. CDR3 DNA sequence: TGTGCCAGCAGCTTGGGCAGGAACCAAGAGACCCAGTACTTC.

This chain links TRBV7-8 with TRBJ1-2, with 10 bases aligning to TRBD1. Per the germline V gene, CDR1 is SGHVS and CDR2 is FQNEAQ. The CDR3 has 15 residues. V dropped 3 bases and J dropped 7; count of bases not matched to a gene: 8. Here the CDR3 reads CASSFVRDRGSGYTF. CDR3 sequence (DNA): TGTGCCAGCAGCTTTGTCCGGGACAGGGGTTCTGGCTACACCTTC.

The V call is TRBV4-1, the J call TRBJ2-5; 8 nucleotides agree with TRBD2. Germline V gene data show CDR1 as MGHRA and CDR2 as YSYEKL. The CDR3 loop spans 20 amino acids. Trimming at V came to 4 bases and at J to 0 bases, leaving 19 bases not matched to a gene. The CDR3 region is CASSPAGSGGRGGYQETQYF. CDR3 coding DNA: TGCGCCAGCAGCCCCGCGGGAAGCGGGGGCAGAGGTGGGTACCAAGAGACCCAGTACTTC.

This chain uses TRBV3-1 (or the pseudogene TRBV3-2) with TRBJ1-1; unclear D gene. Germline V gene lookup returns CDR1 LGHDT and CDR2 YNNKEL (reference sequence). Trimming removed 2 bases from V and 11 bases from J, with 9 bases in between. The CDR3 is made up of 11 amino acids. CDR3 coding DNA: TGTGCCAGCAGCCAATACTACAGCGCTTTCTTT. This codes for CASSQYYSAFF.

In nucleotides, the CDR3 is TGTGCCAGCACCACAGGTCCTCACCCACAAGAGACCCAGTACTTC. Translation: CASTTGPHPQETQYF. V usage is TRBV6-5 and J usage is TRBJ2-5; a possible D gene is TRBD1 (5 bases). Trimming removed 7 bases from V and 2 bases from J, with 17 bases in between. Germline assignment: CDR1 MNHEY and CDR2 SVGAGI. This CDR3 is 15 amino acids long.

This clone was detected a few times. The chain uses TRBV29-1 and TRBJ1-1; the D is unclear. This CDR3 contains 11 residues. The germline V and J ends were trimmed by 6 bases and 6 bases, with 11 bases remaining between them. CDR1 is SQVTM, CDR2 ANQGSEA, per germline. The CDR3 DNA follows: TGCAGCGTCCCCGGTGGAGCTGAAGCTTTCTTT. Protein sequence: CSVPGGAEAFF.

The rearrangement links TRBV3-1 (or the pseudogene TRBV3-2) to TRBJ2-3, with 10 bases fitting TRBD2. This CDR3 is built from 16 residues. The V segment lost 4 bases and the J segment 4 bases; nucleotides outside the gene matches: 8. Germline CDR1 is LGHDT and CDR2 is YNNKEL (reference sequence). The CDR3 nucleotides are TGTGCCAGCAGCCGTTGGACTAGCGGTTCCTCAGATACGCAGTATTTT. The encoded protein is CASSRWTSGSSDTQYF.

The genes are TRBV6-4 and TRBJ1-5; D not certain. CDR3 length equals 18 residues. The germline V gene encodes CDR1 MRHNA and CDR2 SNTAGT. Deletions cut 0 bases from V and 2 bases from J, with 17 bases between. CDR3 sequence (DNA): TGTGCCAGCAGTGACTCGAAAAAAAATGAGGGTGGCAATCAGCCCCAGCATTTT. Its protein is CASSDSKKNEGGNQPQHF.

The V gene is TRBV27, the J gene TRBJ1-1; 7 nucleotides agree with TRBD1. Germline CDR1 reads MNHEY; CDR2 reads SMNVEV (reference sequence). The CDR3 has 17 amino acids. V shed 3 bases and J 0 bases; nucleotides not matched to a gene: 10. The CDR3 DNA follows: TGTGCCAGCAGTTTTGGCAGGGGAGGGGGCCTGAACACTGAAGCTTTCTTT. Its protein product is CASSFGRGGGLNTEAFF.

V is TRBV2 and J is TRBJ2-2, with D uncertain. Germline CDR1 and CDR2: SNHLY and FYNNEI. The CDR3 totals 14 residues. The V end lost 3 bases, the J end lost 1 base, and 6 bases lay between the germline ends. Written as DNA, the CDR3 is TGTGCCAGCAGTGATCGGAGGAACACCGGGGAGCTGTTTTTT. This sequence encodes CASSDRRNTGELFF.

V gene TRBV5-1 combines with J gene TRBJ1-1; 9 bases line up with TRBD1. Germline CDR1 reads SGHRS; CDR2 reads YFSETQ. This CDR3 spans 16 amino acids. V was pared by 4 bases and J by 1 base, with 8 bases of the junction left unmatched. In DNA form, the CDR3 reads TGCGCCAGCAGCCTCGCGGTGGGACAGGGGAACACTGAAGCTTTCTTT. Translating it yields CASSLAVGQGNTEAFF.

The chain is built from TRBV2 and TRBJ2-3; D call uncertain. The V and J ends lost 6 bases and 0 bases respectively, with 7 bases between them. Germline V gene lookup returns CDR1 SNHLY and CDR2 FYNNEI. There are 13 residues in the CDR3. The CDR3 DNA reads TGTGCCAGCAGAGGGATGAGCACAGATACGCAGTATTTT. It is translated as CASRGMSTDTQYF.

CDR3 in amino acids: CASSHSGAGTEAFF. The CDR3 nucleotides are TGTGCCAGCAGCCACTCAGGGGCAGGGACTGAAGCTTTCTTT. The chain combines TRBV3-1 (or the pseudogene TRBV3-2) with TRBJ1-1, with a possible D match to TRBD1 (6 bases). CDR1 and CDR2 (germline): LGHDT, YNNKEL (reference sequence). With 3 bases removed from V and 5 bases from J, the gap between germline ends came to 13 bases. The CDR3 runs 14 residues.

This clone was seen a single time. The rearrangement joins TRBV7-2 to TRBJ2-5; possible D gene TRBD1, 6 bases. CDR1 and CDR2 (germline): SGHTA, FQGNSA. The CDR3 is 11 residues long. V was pared by 4 bases and J by 9 bases, with 9 bases between. The CDR3 DNA reads TGTGCCAGCAGCTCGACAGGTGCCCAGTACTTC. It is translated as CASSSTGAQYF.

J is TRBJ1-2 and V is TRBV28; D might be TRBD1 (6 bases). The V end was cut by 3 bases, the J end by 7 bases, with 12 bases between. CDR1 and CDR2 (germline): MDHEN, SYDVKM. CDR3 length: 13 amino acids. CDR3 region: CASSLGGRVGYTF. For the CDR3, the DNA is TGTGCCAGCAGTTTGGGGGGGCGAGTTGGCTACACCTTC.

V is TRBV25-1 and J is TRBJ2-7, with TRBD1 matching over 8 bases. V was clipped by 0 bases and J by 3 bases; unmatched bases: 7. The CDR3 length is 16 residues. The germline CDR1 and CDR2 sequences are MGHDK and SYGVNS. CDR3 region: CASSEYRAGGGYEQYF. The CDR3 DNA sequence: TGTGCCAGCAGTGAATATAGGGCAGGGGGCGGCTACGAGCAGTACTTC.